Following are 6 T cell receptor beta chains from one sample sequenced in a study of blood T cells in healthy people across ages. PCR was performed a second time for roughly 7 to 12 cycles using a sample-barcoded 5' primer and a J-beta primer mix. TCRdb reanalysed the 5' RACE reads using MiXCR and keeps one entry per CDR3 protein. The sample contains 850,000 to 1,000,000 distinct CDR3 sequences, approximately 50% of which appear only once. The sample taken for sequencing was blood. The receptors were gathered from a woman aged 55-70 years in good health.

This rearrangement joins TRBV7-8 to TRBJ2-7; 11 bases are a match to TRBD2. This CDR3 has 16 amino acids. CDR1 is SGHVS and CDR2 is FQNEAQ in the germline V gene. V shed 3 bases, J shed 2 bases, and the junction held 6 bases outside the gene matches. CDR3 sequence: CASSFRLAGLPYEQYF. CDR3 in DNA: TGTGCCAGCAGCTTCCGACTAGCGGGATTGCCCTACGAGCAGTACTTC.

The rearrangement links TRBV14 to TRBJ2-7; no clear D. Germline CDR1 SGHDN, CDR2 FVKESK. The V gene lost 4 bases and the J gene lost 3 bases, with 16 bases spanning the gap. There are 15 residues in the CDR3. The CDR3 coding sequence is TGTGCCAGCAGCCCTCAGATAGGGATTGGCTACGAGCAGTACTTC. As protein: CASSPQIGIGYEQYF.

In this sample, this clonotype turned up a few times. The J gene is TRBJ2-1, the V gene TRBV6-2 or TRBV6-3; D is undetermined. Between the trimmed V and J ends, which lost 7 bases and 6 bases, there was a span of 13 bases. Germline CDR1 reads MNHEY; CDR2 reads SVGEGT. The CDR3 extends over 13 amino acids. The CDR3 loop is CASKRTNPNEQFF. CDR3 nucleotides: TGTGCCAGCAAGAGAACCAATCCCAATGAGCAGTTCTTC.

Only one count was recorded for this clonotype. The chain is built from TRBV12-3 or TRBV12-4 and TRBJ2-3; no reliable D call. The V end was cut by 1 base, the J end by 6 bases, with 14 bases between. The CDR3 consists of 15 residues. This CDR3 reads CASSLGLVRSDTQYF. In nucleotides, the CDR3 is TGTGCCAGCAGTTTAGGTTTAGTCCGCAGTGATACGCAGTATTTT.

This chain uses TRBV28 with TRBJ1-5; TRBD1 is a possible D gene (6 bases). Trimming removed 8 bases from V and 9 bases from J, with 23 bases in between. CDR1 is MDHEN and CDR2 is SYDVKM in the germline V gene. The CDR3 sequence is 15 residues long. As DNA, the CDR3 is TGTGCCAGCGACAACCGGGGGGCTCCCGAATGGCCCCAGCATTTT. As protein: CASDNRGAPEWPQHF.

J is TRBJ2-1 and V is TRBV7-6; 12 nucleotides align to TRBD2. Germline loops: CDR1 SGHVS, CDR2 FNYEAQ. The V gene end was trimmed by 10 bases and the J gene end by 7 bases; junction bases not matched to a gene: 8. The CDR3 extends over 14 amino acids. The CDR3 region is CAKWGLAGTNEQFF. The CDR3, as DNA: TGTGCCAAGTGGGGACTAGCGGGTACGAATGAGCAGTTCTTC. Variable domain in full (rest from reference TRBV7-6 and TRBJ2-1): GAGVSQSPRYKVTKRGQDVALRCDPISGHVSLYWYRQALGQGPEFLTYFNYEAQQDKSGLPNDRFSAERPEGSISTLTIQRTEQRDSAMYRCAKWGLAGTNEQFFGPGTRLTVL.